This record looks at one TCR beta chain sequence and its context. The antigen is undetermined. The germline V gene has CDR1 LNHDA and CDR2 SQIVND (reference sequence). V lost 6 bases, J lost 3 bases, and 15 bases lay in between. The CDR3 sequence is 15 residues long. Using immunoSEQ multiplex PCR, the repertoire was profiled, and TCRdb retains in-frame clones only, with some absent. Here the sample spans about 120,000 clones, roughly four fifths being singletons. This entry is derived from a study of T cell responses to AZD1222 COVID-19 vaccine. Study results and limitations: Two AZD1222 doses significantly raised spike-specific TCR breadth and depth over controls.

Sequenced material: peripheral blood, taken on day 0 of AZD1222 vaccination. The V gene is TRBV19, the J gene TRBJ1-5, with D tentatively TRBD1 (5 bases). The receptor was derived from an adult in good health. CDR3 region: CASRYGTEFNQPQHF. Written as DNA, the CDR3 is TGTGCCAGTAGATACGGGACGGAGTTCAATCAGCCCCAGCATTTT.